These 25 T cell receptor beta chains were sequenced from one sample in a study of blood T cell repertoires in COVID-19. TCRdb's table, derived via immunoSEQ multiplex PCR, lists solely in-frame clones and lacks some. The sample holds about 150,000 clones, 70% to 85% seen once. Input material: peripheral blood. These receptors originate from a woman aged 60 to 75 with acute or convalescent COVID-19.

Of note for this clone: Given a much more abundant clone one base away, this may be a read error. This chain joins TRBV6-1 and TRBJ1-1; D is unresolved. With 2 bases removed from V and 0 bases from J, the gap between germline ends came to 4 bases. Germline V gene data show CDR1 as MNHNS and CDR2 as SASEGT. The CDR3 spans 13 residues. The CDR3: CASSEQLNTEAFF. The CDR3, as DNA: TGTGCCAGCAGTGAACAGTTGAACACTGAAGCTTTCTTT.

The chain employs TRBV28 and TRBJ1-3; D not resolved. The germline CDR1 and CDR2 sequences are MDHEN and SYDVKM. CDR3 size: 14 residues. The V and J ends lost 3 bases and 0 bases respectively, with 6 bases between them. The CDR3 region has the DNA TGTGCCAGCAGTTTCCCAGGCTCTGGAAACACCATATATTTT. Translating it yields CASSFPGSGNTIYF.

The chain employs TRBV2 and TRBJ2-7; no clear D gene. With 11 bases removed from V and 2 bases from J, the gap between germline ends came to 16 bases. This CDR3 contains 13 residues. The germline V gene has CDR1 SNHLY and CDR2 FYNNEI. The DNA of the CDR3 is TGTGCCTGCCAACGACTCCAAACCTACGAGCAGTACTTC. As protein: CACQRLQTYEQYF.

This clone was counted a few times. V and J are TRBV18 and TRBJ2-3; 8 bases map to TRBD2. V was pared by 5 bases and J by 1 base, with 5 bases of the junction left unmatched. Germline values: CDR1 KGHSH, CDR2 LQKENI. This CDR3 has 15 residues. The CDR3: CASSDETSGTDTQYF. The CDR3 nucleotides are TGTGCCAGCTCAGATGAGACTAGCGGCACAGATACGCAGTATTTT.

The rearrangement uses TRBV18 and TRBJ1-2; 10 bases map to TRBD1. The CDR3 has 14 residues. V shed 3 bases, J shed 7 bases, and the junction held 5 bases outside the gene matches. Germline CDR1 is KGHSH and CDR2 is LQKENI. The CDR3 nucleotides are TGTGCCAGCTCACCCGGGGACAGGGGATTTGGCTACACCTTC. Translation gives CASSPGDRGFGYTF.

The V and J genes are TRBV9 and TRBJ1-3; D is undetermined. The length of the CDR3 is 14 residues. The germline V gene encodes CDR1 SGDLS and CDR2 YYNGEE. Trimming cost V 3 bases and J 0 bases, with 7 bases left between them. CDR3 nucleotide sequence: TGTGCCAGCAGCGGCGGGAACTCTGGAAACACCATATATTTT. Amino acids: CASSGGNSGNTIYF.

V gene TRBV18 combines with J gene TRBJ1-2; the match to TRBD1 covers 7 bases. CDR3 length: 17 residues. In germline, CDR1 is KGHSH, CDR2 LQKENI. The J segment lost 6 bases and the V segment lost 3 bases, leaving 16 bases of the junction unmatched. This CDR3 is CASSPNGPPTGSDGYTF. CDR3 DNA: TGTGCCAGCTCACCGAACGGCCCACCGACAGGGTCCGATGGCTACACCTTC.

V and J are TRBV4-2 and TRBJ2-2, with TRBD2 matching 12 bases. With 3 bases clipped from V and 3 bases from J, the junction kept 8 bases outside the gene matches. Germline V lookup: CDR1 LGHNA, CDR2 YNFKEQ. The CDR3 extends over 18 amino acids. The CDR3 sequence is CASSQSLTSGGYTGELFF. CDR3 sequence (DNA): TGTGCCAGCAGCCAGTCTCTTACTAGCGGGGGGTACACCGGGGAGCTGTTTTTT.

The CDR3 DNA is TGTGCCAGCAGCTTATTAGGGGTGGCAGAGAATGGCTACACCTTC. This encodes CASSLLGVAENGYTF. The chain carries TRBV7-9 and TRBJ1-2; a weak D match, TRBD1 (5 bases). CDR3 length: 15 residues. In germline, CDR1 is SEHNR, CDR2 FQNEAQ (reference sequence). Trimming stripped 2 bases from V and 6 bases from J, with 16 bases between.

The V call is TRBV5-1, the J call TRBJ1-2; weak D call: TRBD1 (5 bases). Germline values: CDR1 SGHRS, CDR2 YFSETQ. Trimming took 3 bases from V and 2 from J, leaving 8 bases between them. This CDR3 region has 13 residues. In DNA form, the CDR3 reads TGCGCCAGCAGCTCGGACAAAAACTATGGCTACACCTTC. This codes for CASSSDKNYGYTF.

The chain carries TRBV30 and TRBJ1-1; D remains ambiguous. V lost 3 bases and J 5 bases, leaving 19 bases between the germline ends. The CDR3 has 15 amino acids. The germline V gene has CDR1 GTSNPN and CDR2 SVGIG (reference sequence). CDR3 nucleotide sequence: TGTGCCTGGAGGGAGCAGCCCGCGTTGAGGACTGAAGCTTTCTTT. This gives the protein CAWREQPALRTEAFF.

The V call is TRBV2, the J call TRBJ1-1; the D is unclear. Trimming cost V 7 bases and J 0 bases, with 12 bases left between them. There are 14 residues in the CDR3. Germline V gene sequence: CDR1 SNHLY, CDR2 FYNNEI. The CDR3 DNA reads as TGTGCCAGCAAAGGCGGGGAGCTGAACACTGAAGCTTTCTTT. Protein sequence: CASKGGELNTEAFF.

In nucleotides, the CDR3 is TGCGCCAGCAGCGGGGGGGCGCTTTACAATGAGCAGTTCTTC. It translates to CASSGGALYNEQFF. This chain connects TRBV5-1 to TRBJ2-1, with TRBD2 as a possible D gene (7 bases). In germline, CDR1 is SGHRS, CDR2 YFSETQ. The CDR3 has 14 residues. Between the trimmed V and J ends, which lost 4 bases and 4 bases, there was a span of 12 bases. Complete variable domain (other parts from reference TRBV5-1 and TRBJ2-1): KAGVTQTPRYLIKTRGQQVTLSCSPISGHRSVSWYQQTPGQGLQFLFEYFSETQRNKGNFPGRFSGRQFSNSRSEMNVSTLELGDSALYLCASSGGALYNEQFFGPGTRLTVL.

CDR3 sequence reads: CASSSRLTGGDSPLHF. DNA of the CDR3: TGTGCCAGCAGTTCAAGGTTGACAGGGGGCGACTCACCCCTCCACTTT. The chain uses TRBV27 and TRBJ1-6; TRBD1 matches at 10 bases. V lost 4 bases, J lost 10 bases, and 10 bases stayed unmatched. The CDR3 length is 16 residues. CDR1 and CDR2 from the germline V gene are MNHEY and SMNVEV (reference sequence).

This sequence joins TRBV19 and TRBJ1-5; 7 bases map to TRBD1. Trimming cost V 6 bases and J 5 bases; bases outside gene matches: 4. Germline CDR1 and CDR2: LNHDA and SQIVND (reference sequence). This CDR3 is built from 13 residues. CDR3 loop: CASRETGDQPQHF. The CDR3 bases are TGTGCCAGTAGAGAAACAGGGGATCAGCCCCAGCATTTT.

The chain carries TRBV12-3 or TRBV12-4 and TRBJ1-1; maybe TRBD1 (5 bases). This CDR3 has 13 amino acids. Between the trimmed V and J ends, which lost 4 bases and 0 bases, there was a span of 6 bases. CDR3 in DNA: TGTGCCAGCAGTTGGGGCATGAACACTGAAGCTTTCTTT. Protein product: CASSWGMNTEAFF.

The rearrangement joins TRBV28 to TRBJ2-7; possible D gene TRBD2, 7 bases. In germline, CDR1 is MDHEN, CDR2 SYDVKM. V lost 7 bases and J lost 2, with 15 bases in between. The CDR3 is 14 amino acids. The CDR3 protein is CASTPAGATYEQYV. CDR3 in DNA: TGTGCCAGCACCCCTGCGGGGGCAACCTACGAGCAGTACGTC.

V is TRBV5-1 and J is TRBJ1-3; tentative D call: TRBD1 (6 bases). The CDR3 length is 15 residues. Trimming took 0 bases from V and 4 from J, leaving 11 bases between them. Looked up from germline, CDR1 is SGHRS and CDR2 is YFSETQ. CDR3 DNA sequence: TGCGCCAGCAGCTTGGCTTATACAGGGGGAAACACCATATATTTT. Translation: CASSLAYTGGNTIYF.

The chain uses TRBV5-4 and TRBJ1-3; the D gene is possibly TRBD1 (5 bases). V dropped 4 bases and J dropped 1 base, with 15 bases sitting between them. CDR3 length equals 16 residues. Germline CDR1 SGHNT, CDR2 YYREEE (reference sequence). CDR3 in amino acids: CASSPGGTASGNTIYF. As DNA, the CDR3 is TGTGCCAGCAGCCCCGGGGGGACGGCTTCTGGAAACACCATATATTTT.

The chain couples TRBV5-5 to TRBJ1-1, with a tentative D call TRBD1 (6 bases). The V and J ends lost 0 bases and 6 bases respectively, with 9 bases between them. CDR1 is SGHKS, CDR2 YYEKEE, per germline (reference sequence). The length of the CDR3 is 13 residues. The CDR3 here is CASSLAGQSEAFF. The DNA of the CDR3 is TGTGCCAGCAGCTTGGCGGGACAATCTGAAGCTTTCTTT. The variable domain in full, with the rest retrieved from reference TRBV5-5 and TRBJ1-1, is DAGVTQSPTHLIKTRGQQVTLRCSPISGHKSVSWYQQVLGQGPQFIFQYYEKEERGRGNFPDRFSARQFPNYSSELNVNALLLGDSALYLCASSLAGQSEAFFGQGTRLTVV.

This clone was detected only a few times. This sample includes further DNA sequences coding for the same CDR3. V and J are TRBV28 and TRBJ1-2; 9 positions agree with TRBD1. Unmatched junction bases numbered 7, after V lost 5 bases and J lost 6 bases. Germline V gene sequence: CDR1 MDHEN, CDR2 SYDVKM. CDR3 length: 14 residues. CDR3 nucleotides: TGTGCCAGCAGTAGGGGACAGGGCCGAGATGGCTACACCTTC. This codes for CASSRGQGRDGYTF.

The chain recombines TRBV9 with TRBJ1-1, with 7 nucleotides matching TRBD1. V was clipped by 3 bases and J by 0 bases; unmatched bases: 5. Germline-derived CDR1 and CDR2 are SGDLS and YYNGEE. The CDR3 consists of 15 residues. The CDR3 coding sequence is TGTGCCAGCAGCGAAAACAGGGGAATGAACACTGAAGCTTTCTTT. It yields the protein CASSENRGMNTEAFF.

This clone appeared a few times. The V gene is TRBV27, the J gene TRBJ1-2; 8 bases map to TRBD1. V was pared by 5 bases and J by 6 bases, with 14 bases of the junction left unmatched. The CDR3 spans 16 residues. Germline V gene sequence: CDR1 MNHEY, CDR2 SMNVEV (reference sequence). Here the CDR3 DNA reads TGTGCCAGCAGTGTCCTCCAGGGGGCAGGAGTTCATGGCTACACCTTC. Amino acid sequence: CASSVLQGAGVHGYTF.

There are a few counts of this clone. This sequence joins TRBV18 and TRBJ1-3; no definite D call. V lost 5 bases, J lost 0 bases, and 11 bases lay in between. The CDR3 is 15 residues long. Germline CDR1 is KGHSH and CDR2 is LQKENI. The CDR3 DNA sequence: TGTGCCAGCTCAGGCGGAACCTCCTCTGGAAACACCATATATTTT. Translation: CASSGGTSSGNTIYF. The variable domain in full, with the rest retrieved from reference TRBV18 and TRBJ1-3, is NAGVMQNPRHLVRRRGQEARLRCSPMKGHSHVYWYRQLPEEGLKFMVYLQKENIIDESGMPKERFSAEFPKEGPSILRIQQVVRGDSAAYFCASSGGTSSGNTIYFGEGSWLTVV.

The chain employs TRBV11-2 and TRBJ2-7; the D gene is possibly TRBD2 (5 bases). CDR1 SGHAT and CDR2 FQNNGV come from the germline V gene. The CDR3 is 13 residues long. V was shortened by 5 bases and J by 6 bases, with 14 bases between the two germline ends. The CDR3 is CASSVSGRIEQYF. The CDR3 DNA sequence: TGTGCCAGCAGCGTAAGCGGCCGGATCGAGCAGTACTTC.